The sequence of this T cell receptor beta chain was determined in a study of blood T cell repertoires in COVID-19. Overall study: From the United States, Italy and Spain came samples of acute and convalescent COVID-19. From T cells, B-cell-depleted T cells, or PBMCs came the material, which was cDNA or gDNA.

How the authors handled the data: It was from reference gene primer amplification that nucleated cell counts were estimated. Method: immunoSEQ multiplex PCR; TCRdb's copy keeps in-frame clones and lacks some. Clonal size and the V and J genes are those of that table, whereas D and trimming came from the DNA. The sample includes hundreds of thousands of clones, around nine tenths of them seen just once. The CDR3 totals 15 residues. The V gene end was trimmed by 0 bases and the J gene end by 3 bases; junction bases not matched to a gene: 4. In germline, CDR1 is SGHTA, CDR2 FQGTGA. Sequenced sample: peripheral blood. The gene calls are TRBV7-3 and TRBJ1-1; 7 nucleotides line up with TRBD1. This receptor was obtained from a man between 60 and 75 years old with acute or convalescent COVID-19. CDR3 sequence: CASSLTPQGYTEAFF. CDR3 nucleotide sequence: TGTGCCAGCAGCTTAACCCCACAGGGGTACACTGAAGCTTTCTTT.